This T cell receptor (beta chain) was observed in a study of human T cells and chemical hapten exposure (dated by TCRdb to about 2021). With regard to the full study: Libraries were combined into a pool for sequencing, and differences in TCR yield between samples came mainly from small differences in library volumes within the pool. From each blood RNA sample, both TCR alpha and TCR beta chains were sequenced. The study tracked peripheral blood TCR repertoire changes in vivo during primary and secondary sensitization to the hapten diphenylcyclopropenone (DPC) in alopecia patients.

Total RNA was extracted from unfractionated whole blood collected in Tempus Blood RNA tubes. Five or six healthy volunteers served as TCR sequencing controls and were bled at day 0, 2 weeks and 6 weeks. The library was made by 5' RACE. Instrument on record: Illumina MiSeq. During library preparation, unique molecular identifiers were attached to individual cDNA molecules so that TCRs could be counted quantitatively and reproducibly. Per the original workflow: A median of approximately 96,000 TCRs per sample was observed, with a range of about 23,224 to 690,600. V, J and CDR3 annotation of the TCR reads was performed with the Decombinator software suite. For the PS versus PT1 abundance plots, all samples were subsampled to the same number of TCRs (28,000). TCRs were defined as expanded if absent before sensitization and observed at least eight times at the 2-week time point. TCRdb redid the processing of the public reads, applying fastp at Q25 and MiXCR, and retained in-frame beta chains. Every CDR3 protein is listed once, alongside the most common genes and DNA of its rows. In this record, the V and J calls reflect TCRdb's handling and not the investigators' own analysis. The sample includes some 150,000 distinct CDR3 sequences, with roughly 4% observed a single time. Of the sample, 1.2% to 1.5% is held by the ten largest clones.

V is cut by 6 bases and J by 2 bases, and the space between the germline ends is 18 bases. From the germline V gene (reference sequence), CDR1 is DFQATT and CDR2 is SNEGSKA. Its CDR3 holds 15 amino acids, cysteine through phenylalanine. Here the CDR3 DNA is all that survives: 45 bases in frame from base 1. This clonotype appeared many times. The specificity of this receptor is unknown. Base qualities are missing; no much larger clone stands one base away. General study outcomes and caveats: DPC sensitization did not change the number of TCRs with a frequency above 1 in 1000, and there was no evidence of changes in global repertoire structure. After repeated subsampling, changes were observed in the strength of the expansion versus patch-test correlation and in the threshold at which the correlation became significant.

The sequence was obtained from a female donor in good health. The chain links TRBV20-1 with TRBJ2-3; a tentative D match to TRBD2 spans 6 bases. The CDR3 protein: CSARRGRGFTDTQYF. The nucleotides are TGCAGTGCGAGGAGGGGCCGTGGTTTCACAGATACGCAGTATTTT.